This T cell receptor (beta chain) was profiled in a study of early T cells in non-severe SARS-CoV-2 infection. The CDR3 loop spans 14 amino acids. V shed 5 bases and J shed 7 bases, with 18 bases lying between them. Germline values: CDR1 SGHNT, CDR2 YYREEE (reference sequence). A single record per CDR3 protein comes from TCRdb applying MiXCR to the 5' RACE reads. The sample includes some 57,000 distinct CDR3 sequences, about 10% of them seen just once. This clonotype appeared many times. This sequence joins TRBV5-4 and TRBJ1-2; a possible D gene is TRBD1 (6 bases). The sequence derives from an adult who was a healthcare worker with PCR-confirmed SARS-CoV-2 infection or an uninfected control (not recorded which). Source material: whole blood. CDR3 amino acids: CASRKGGGRSGYTF. The CDR3 nucleotides read TGTGCCAGCAGGAAAGGTGGGGGCCGGAGTGGCTACACCTTC.